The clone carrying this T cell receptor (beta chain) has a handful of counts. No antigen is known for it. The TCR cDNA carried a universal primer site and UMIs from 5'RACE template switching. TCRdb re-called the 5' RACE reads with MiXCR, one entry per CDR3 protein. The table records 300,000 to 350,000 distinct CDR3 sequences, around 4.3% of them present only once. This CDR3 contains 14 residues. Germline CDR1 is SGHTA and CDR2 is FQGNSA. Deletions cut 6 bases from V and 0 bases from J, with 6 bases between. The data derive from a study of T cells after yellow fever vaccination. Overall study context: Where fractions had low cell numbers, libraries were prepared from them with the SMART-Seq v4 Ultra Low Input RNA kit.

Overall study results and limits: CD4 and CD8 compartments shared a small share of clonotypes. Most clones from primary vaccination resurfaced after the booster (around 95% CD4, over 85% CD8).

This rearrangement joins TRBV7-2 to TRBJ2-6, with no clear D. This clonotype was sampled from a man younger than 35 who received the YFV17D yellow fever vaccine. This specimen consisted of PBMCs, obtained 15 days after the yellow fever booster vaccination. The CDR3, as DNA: TGTGCCAGCAGAGCAGCCTCTGGGGCCAACGTCCTGACTTTC. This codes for CASRAASGANVLTF. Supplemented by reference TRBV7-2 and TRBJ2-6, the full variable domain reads GAGVSQSPSNKVTEKGKDVELRCDPISGHTALYWYRQSLGQGLEFLIYFQGNSAPDKSGLPSDRFSAERTGGSVSTLTIQRTQQEDSAVYLCASRAASGANVLTFGAGSRLTVL.